Listed below are T cell receptor beta chains from one sample, sequenced in a study of CD8+ T cells in alopecia areata. Libraries were prepared by immunoSEQ multiplex PCR; TCRdb keeps only in-frame clonotypes and omits some of them. The sample has some 130,000 clones, over 50% seen once. The sample consisted of CD4+ T cells sorted from blood, taken at week 0. Receptor source: a human donor with alopecia areata. Both conserved end residues are part of each CDR3. D genes are given only for firm matches. Size is omitted from some rows. Given values are once, few, many or a class for expanded clones.

few | TRBJ1-1 | TRBV29-1 | . | CSVLTPMNTEAFF | TGCAGCGTCCTGACTCCCATGAACACTGAAGCTTTCTTT
. | TRBJ2-2 | TRBV7-9 | . | CASSLEGNTGELFF | TGTGCCAGCAGCTTAGAGGGGAACACCGGGGAGCTGTTTTTT
. | TRBJ1-1 | TRBV7-2 | . | CASSLVPNTEAFF | TGTGCCAGCAGCTTAGTCCCGAACACTGAAGCTTTCTTT
. | TRBJ2-5 | TRBV9 | TRBD2 | CASSVGPSGAEETQYF | TGTGCCAGCAGCGTAGGGCCTAGCGGGGCTGAAGAGACCCAGTACTTC
once | TRBJ2-1 | TRBV11-2 | TRBD1 | CASSLLPTGYNEQFF | TGTGCCAGCAGCTTGCTACCGACAGGGTACAATGAGCAGTTCTTC
. | TRBJ1-5 | TRBV18 | . | CASSPDSYSNQPQHF | TGTGCCAGCTCACCGGACAGCTATAGCAATCAGCCCCAGCATTTT
. | TRBJ2-7 | TRBV18 | TRBD2 | CASSPELAGFSYEQYF | TGTGCCAGCTCACCGGAGTTAGCGGGTTTCTCCTACGAGCAGTACTTC
few | TRBJ1-2 | TRBV5-1 | TRBD1 | CASSIVQGAYGYTF | TGCGCCAGCAGCATTGTTCAGGGGGCCTATGGCTACACCTTC
few | TRBJ1-1 | TRBV15 | . | CATSGADRPGTQAFF | TGTGCCACCAGCGGAGCAGACCGACCCGGGACCCAAGCTTTCTTT
. | TRBJ1-4 | TRBV27 | TRBD1 | CASSPTPRGRWEKLFF | TGTGCCAGCAGTCCCACCCCGAGGGGGCGCTGGGAAAAACTGTTTTTT
. | TRBJ2-4 | TRBV29-1 | TRBD1 | CSVELRTGIQYF | TGCAGCGTTGAACTCAGGACAGGCATTCAGTACTTC
few | TRBJ2-1 | TRBV29-1 | . | CSVVSPGLIYNEQFF | TGCAGCGTTGTCAGTCCGGGACTTATCTACAATGAGCAGTTCTTC
. | TRBJ1-5 | TRBV19 | TRBD1 | CASSPTGGNQPQHF | TGTGCCAGTAGTCCGACAGGGGGTAATCAGCCCCAGCATTTT
. | TRBJ2-3 | TRBV29-1 | TRBD1 | CSAGTGSTDTQYF | TGCAGCGCCGGGACAGGGAGCACAGATACGCAGTATTTT
. | TRBJ2-2 | TRBV29-1 | TRBD1 | CSVEARGQGGELFF | TGCAGCGTTGAGGCCCGCGGACAGGGTGGGGAGCTGTTTTTC
. | TRBJ1-2 | TRBV28 | TRBD1 | CASSSGQTYGYTF | TGTGCCAGCAGTTCGGGACAGACCTATGGCTACACCTTC
. | TRBJ1-2 | TRBV27 | . | CASSFQQGHGYTF | TGTGCCAGCAGTTTCCAACAGGGACATGGCTACACCTTC
. | TRBJ1-5 | TRBV27 | . | CASSFTHDQPQHF | TGTGCCAGCAGTTTCACCCACGATCAGCCCCAGCATTTT
. | TRBJ1-4 | TRBV4-1 | TRBD1 | CASSRLWGQPNEKLFF | TGCGCCAGCAGCCGCCTATGGGGACAGCCTAATGAAAAACTGTTTTTT
. | TRBJ1-5 | TRBV4-1 | TRBD1 | CASSRQGIRNQPQHF | TGCGCCAGCAGCCGACAGGGAATTCGGAATCAGCCCCAGCATTTT
. | TRBJ2-6 | TRBV30 | . | CAGRIQATISGANVLTF | TGTGCCGGACGAATCCAGGCAACAATCTCTGGGGCCAACGTCCTGACTTTC
. | TRBJ2-5 | TRBV5-1 | TRBD1 | CASGTGQETQYF | TGCGCCAGCGGGACAGGGCAAGAGACCCAGTACTTC
. | TRBJ2-7 | TRBV6-5 | TRBD1 | CASSFNRGPYEQYF | TGTGCCAGCAGTTTTAACAGGGGTCCCTACGAGCAGTACTTC
. | TRBJ1-1 | TRBV2 | . | CASSEAGWKTEAFF | TGTGCCAGCAGTGAAGCAGGCTGGAAGACTGAAGCTTTCTTT
few | TRBJ2-5 | TRBV19 | . | CASSPGTQETQYF | TGTGCCAGTAGTCCCGGGACCCAAGAGACCCAGTACTTC
. | TRBJ1-5 | TRBV6-5 | TRBD1 | CASSYTWTGDQPQHF | TGTGCCAGCAGTTACACCTGGACAGGTGATCAGCCCCAGCATTTT
. | TRBJ2-1 | TRBV5-1 | TRBD2 | CASSLRAIAGGGNEQFF | TGCGCCAGCAGCTTGCGGGCAATAGCGGGAGGAGGGAATGAGCAGTTCTTC
. | TRBJ2-7 | TRBV28 | . | CASKRDSRGSYEQYF | TGTGCCAGCAAACGAGACAGTCGCGGTTCCTACGAGCAGTACTTC
. | TRBJ1-2 | TRBV7-2 | . | CASSPREVDGYTF | TGTGCCAGCAGCCCCCGGGAAGTAGATGGCTACACCTTC
. | TRBJ2-3 | TRBV19 | . | CASSIWRGRPDTQYF | TGTGCCAGTAGTATATGGCGGGGGCGCCCGGATACGCAGTATTTT
. | TRBJ1-2 | TRBV6-1 | . | CASTGTRGSYTF | TGTGCCAGCACCGGGACACGGGGGAGCTACACCTTC
. | TRBJ2-5 | TRBV15 | TRBD1 | CATSTRQGLAETQYF | TGTGCCACCAGCACGAGACAGGGGTTAGCCGAGACCCAGTACTTC
few | TRBJ2-1 | TRBV7-2 | . | CASGRFYNEQFF | TGTGCCAGCGGCCGATTTTACAATGAGCAGTTCTTC
. | TRBJ2-5 | TRBV4-1 | . | CASSQEGASLSETQYF | TGCGCCAGCAGCCAAGAGGGGGCTAGTTTATCAGAGACCCAGTACTTC
. | TRBJ1-1 | TRBV30 | TRBD1 | CAWSFTEGQGVNTEAFF | TGTGCCTGGAGTTTTACCGAGGGACAGGGCGTCAACACTGAAGCTTTCTTT
. | TRBJ2-3 | TRBV4-1 | . | CASSQGDFPRGTDTQYF | TGCGCCAGCAGCCAAGGGGACTTTCCCAGGGGCACAGATACGCAGTATTTT
. | TRBJ1-3 | TRBV7-9 | . | CASSRVGDTIYF | TGTGCCAGCAGCCGGGTGGGTGACACCATATATTTT
. | TRBJ2-3 | TRBV5-4 | . | CASSLAPGADTQYF | TGTGCCAGCAGCTTGGCCCCGGGGGCAGATACGCAGTATTTT
. | TRBJ2-5 | TRBV20-1 | . | CSARDSGTQYF | TGCAGTGCTAGAGATTCGGGGACCCAGTACTTC